These 10 T cell receptor beta chains share one sample of origin, sequenced in a study of immune cell composition in non-small cell lung cancer. Assay: immunoSEQ multiplex PCR; the TCRdb copy retains only in-frame clones and omits some. Of some 430 clones listed, about three quarters were seen once; the top ten hold 6.5% to 9.5%. The sequenced sample was lung tumor tissue. These TCRs come from a human donor with non-small cell lung cancer.

This chain uses TRBV9 with TRBJ2-7, with 8 bases that match TRBD1. Germline V gives CDR1 SGDLS, CDR2 YYNGEE. The V gene end was trimmed by 4 bases and the J gene end by 6 bases; junction bases not matched to a gene: 3. The CDR3 length is 12 residues. The CDR3 loop is CASSPDRGEQYF. CDR3 nucleotides: TGTGCCAGCAGCCCAGACAGGGGCGAGCAGTACTTC.

The rearrangement uses TRBV6-5 and TRBJ2-3; no definite D call. The CDR3 spans 15 residues. V lost 6 bases and J 0 bases, leaving 13 bases between the germline ends. In germline, CDR1 is MNHEY, CDR2 SVGAGI. The CDR3 DNA sequence: TGTGCCAGCAGGTTACGGCGGATTAGCACAGATACGCAGTATTTT. Protein sequence: CASRLRRISTDTQYF.

The table lists this clone with a count of one. V and J are TRBV25-1 and TRBJ1-2; D uncertain. From germline, CDR1 is MGHDK and CDR2 SYGVNS. This CDR3 region has 14 residues. V was shortened by 4 bases and J by 4 bases, with 13 bases between the two germline ends. The CDR3 bases are TGTGCCAGCAGTGCCCGAGGAGGGTCCTATGGCTACACCTTC. Its translation: CASSARGGSYGYTF.

The chain has TRBV4-1 and TRBJ1-6; TRBD1 matches at 8 bases. With 1 base clipped from V and 9 bases from J, the junction kept 2 bases outside the gene matches. There are 14 residues in the CDR3. CDR1 is MGHRA and CDR2 is YSYEKL in the germline V gene. CDR3 sequence (DNA): TGCGCCAGCAGCCAAGCAGGGGGCGGTTCACCCCTCCACTTT. Residues: CASSQAGGGSPLHF.

This clone has a handful of counts. The rearrangement joins TRBV19 to TRBJ1-5; D possibly corresponds to TRBD1 (6 bases). Germline V CDR1 and CDR2: LNHDA, SQIVND (reference sequence). This CDR3 has 15 amino acids. Trimming cost V 5 bases and J 1 base, with 12 bases left between them. The CDR3 DNA reads as TGTGCCAGTAGTCCCCAGGGGACCAGCAATCAGCCCCAGCATTTT. Its protein product is CASSPQGTSNQPQHF. Based on the CDR3 plus reference TRBV19 and TRBJ1-5, the full variable domain is DGGITQSPKYLFRKEGQNVTLSCEQNLNHDAMYWYRQDPGQGLRLIYYSQIVNDFQKGDIAEGYSVSREKKESFPLTVTSAQKNPTAFYLCASSPQGTSNQPQHFGDGTRLSIL.

This chain uses TRBV5-1 with TRBJ2-7; TRBD1 aligns across 7 bases. The germline V gene encodes CDR1 SGHRS and CDR2 YFSETQ. V shed 4 bases and J 4 bases; nucleotides not matched to a gene: 8. The CDR3 extends over 14 amino acids. CDR3 nucleotides: TGCGCCAGCAGCCCGACGAGGGGGCCGTACGAGCAGTACTTC. The encoded protein is CASSPTRGPYEQYF.

The chain carries TRBV11-1 and TRBJ1-6; TRBD1 is a possible D gene (5 bases). V shed 3 bases and J shed 0 bases, with 9 bases lying between them. This CDR3 comprises 16 residues. Germline V gene data show CDR1 as SGHAT and CDR2 as FQDESV (reference sequence). CDR3 sequence: CASSFAGVSYNSPLHF. DNA of the CDR3: TGTGCCAGCAGCTTTGCGGGGGTCTCCTATAATTCACCCCTCCACTTT.

The CDR3 sequence is CASSLGGGGEIAGELFF. The DNA of the CDR3 is TGTGCCAGCAGTCTCGGGGGGGGAGGGGAAATCGCCGGGGAGCTGTTTTTT. The chain carries TRBV7-3 and TRBJ2-2; 8 bases match TRBD2. Per germline, CDR1 SGHTA and CDR2 FQGTGA. The CDR3 runs to 17 residues. Unmatched junction bases numbered 15, after V lost 6 bases and J lost 6 bases.

This chain connects TRBV7-6 to TRBJ2-1; D is possibly TRBD2 (5 bases). Looked up from germline, CDR1 is SGHVS and CDR2 is FNYEAQ. V lost 3 bases and J lost 9, with 12 bases in between. The length of the CDR3 is 13 residues. This chain's CDR3 is CASSFGEGLEQFF. The CDR3 DNA reads as TGTGCCAGCAGCTTCGGCGAGGGCCTTGAGCAGTTCTTC.

The chain joins TRBV28 to TRBJ1-2; possibly TRBD1 for D (5 bases). The germline V gene has CDR1 MDHEN and CDR2 SYDVKM. Deletions cut 11 bases from V and 4 bases from J, with 17 bases between. The CDR3 totals 13 residues. The CDR3 loop reads CACGTVGPYGYTF. The CDR3, as DNA: TGTGCCTGCGGGACCGTCGGGCCCTATGGCTACACCTTC.